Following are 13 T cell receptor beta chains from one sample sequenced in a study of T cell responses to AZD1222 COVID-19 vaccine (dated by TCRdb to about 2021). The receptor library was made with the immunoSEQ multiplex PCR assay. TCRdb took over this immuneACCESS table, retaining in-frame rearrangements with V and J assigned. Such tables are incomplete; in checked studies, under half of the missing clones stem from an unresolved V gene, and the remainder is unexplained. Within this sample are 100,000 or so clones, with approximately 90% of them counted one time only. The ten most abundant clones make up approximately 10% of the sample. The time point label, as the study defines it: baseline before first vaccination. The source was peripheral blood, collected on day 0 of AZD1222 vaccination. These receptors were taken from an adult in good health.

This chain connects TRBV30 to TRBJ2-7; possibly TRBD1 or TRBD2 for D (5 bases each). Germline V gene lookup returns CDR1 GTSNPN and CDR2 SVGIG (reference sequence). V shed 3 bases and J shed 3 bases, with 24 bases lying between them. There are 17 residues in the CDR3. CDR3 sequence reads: CAWRRGFGAGRYYEQYF. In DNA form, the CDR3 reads TGTGCCTGGAGGCGTGGGTTCGGGGCGGGCCGTTACTACGAGCAGTACTTC.

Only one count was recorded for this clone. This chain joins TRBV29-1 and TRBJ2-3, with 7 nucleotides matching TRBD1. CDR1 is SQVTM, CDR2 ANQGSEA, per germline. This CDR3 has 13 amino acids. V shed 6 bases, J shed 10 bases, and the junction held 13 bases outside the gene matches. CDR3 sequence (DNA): TGCAGCGTGGGACAAGGGACAGCCCAAGCGCAGTATTTT. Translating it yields CSVGQGTAQAQYF.

This CDR3 reads CASSAPGTGRTEAFF. Here the CDR3 DNA reads TGTGCCAGCAGTGCCCCCGGGACAGGGCGGACTGAAGCTTTCTTT. The chain links TRBV28 to TRBJ1-1; TRBD1 matches 9 bases. The germline V gene has CDR1 MDHEN and CDR2 SYDVKM. This CDR3 comprises 15 residues. Germline trimming cut 5 bases from V and 5 bases from J; bases unmatched to any gene: 9.

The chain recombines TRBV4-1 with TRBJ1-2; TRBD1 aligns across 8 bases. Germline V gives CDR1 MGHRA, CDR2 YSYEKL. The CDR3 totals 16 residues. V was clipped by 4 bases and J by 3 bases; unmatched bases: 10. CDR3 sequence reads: CASSLETGVLYYGYTF. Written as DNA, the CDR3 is TGCGCCAGCAGCCTTGAGACAGGGGTTTTATACTATGGCTACACCTTC.

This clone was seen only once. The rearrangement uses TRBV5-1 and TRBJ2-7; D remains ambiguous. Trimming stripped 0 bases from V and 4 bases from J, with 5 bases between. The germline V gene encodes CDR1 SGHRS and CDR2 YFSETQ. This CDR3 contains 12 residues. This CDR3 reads CASSLVSYEQYF. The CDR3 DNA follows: TGCGCCAGCAGCTTGGTGAGTTACGAGCAGTACTTC.

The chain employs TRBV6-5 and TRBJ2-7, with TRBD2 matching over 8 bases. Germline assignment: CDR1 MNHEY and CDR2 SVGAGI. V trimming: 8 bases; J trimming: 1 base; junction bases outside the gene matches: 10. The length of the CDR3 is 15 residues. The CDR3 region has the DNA TGTGCCAGCTGGTTCCGGACTAGCTCTTCCTACGAGCAGTACTTC. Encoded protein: CASWFRTSSSYEQYF.

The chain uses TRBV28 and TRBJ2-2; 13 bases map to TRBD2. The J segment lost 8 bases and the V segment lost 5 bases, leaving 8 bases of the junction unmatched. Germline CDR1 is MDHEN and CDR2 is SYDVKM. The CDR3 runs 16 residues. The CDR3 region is CASSLGTSGTEGELFF. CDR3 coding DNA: TGTGCCAGCAGTCTCGGGACTAGCGGGACAGAAGGGGAGCTGTTTTTT. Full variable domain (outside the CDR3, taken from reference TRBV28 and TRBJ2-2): DVKVTQSSRYLVKRTGEKVFLECVQDMDHENMFWYRQDPGLGLRLIYFSYDVKMKEKGDIPEGYSVSREKKERFSLILESASTNQTSMYLCASSLGTSGTEGELFFGEGSRLTVL.

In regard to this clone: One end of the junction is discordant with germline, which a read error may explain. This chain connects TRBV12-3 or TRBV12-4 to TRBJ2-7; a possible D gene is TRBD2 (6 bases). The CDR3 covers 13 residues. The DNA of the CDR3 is TGTGCCAGCAGTCTAGCGAAGGGCTACGAGCAGTACTTC. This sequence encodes CASSLAKGYEQYF.

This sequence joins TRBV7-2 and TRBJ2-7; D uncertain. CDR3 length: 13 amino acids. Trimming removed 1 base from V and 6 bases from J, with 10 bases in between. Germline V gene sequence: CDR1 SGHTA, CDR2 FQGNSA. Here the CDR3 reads CASSLDSNPEQYF. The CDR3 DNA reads TGTGCCAGCAGCTTAGACTCCAACCCCGAGCAGTACTTC.

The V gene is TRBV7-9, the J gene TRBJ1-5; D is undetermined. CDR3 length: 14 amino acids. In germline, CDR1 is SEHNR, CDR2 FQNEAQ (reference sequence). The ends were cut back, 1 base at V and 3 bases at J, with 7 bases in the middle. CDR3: CASSLGQTNQPQHF. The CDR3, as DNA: TGTGCCAGCAGCTTAGGGCAGACCAATCAGCCCCAGCATTTT.

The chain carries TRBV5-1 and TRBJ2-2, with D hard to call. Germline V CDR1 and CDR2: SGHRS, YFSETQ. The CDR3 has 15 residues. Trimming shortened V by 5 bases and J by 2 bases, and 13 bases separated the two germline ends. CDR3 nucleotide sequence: TGCGCCAGCAGACCACGTACAGCTAACACCGGGGAGCTGTTTTTT. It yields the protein CASRPRTANTGELFF.

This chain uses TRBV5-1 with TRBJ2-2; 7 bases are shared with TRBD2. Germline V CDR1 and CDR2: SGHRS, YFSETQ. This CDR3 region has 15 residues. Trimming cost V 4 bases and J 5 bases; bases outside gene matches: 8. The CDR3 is CASSPTGGGTGELFF. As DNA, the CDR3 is TGCGCCAGCAGCCCCACGGGGGGTGGAACCGGGGAGCTGTTTTTT.

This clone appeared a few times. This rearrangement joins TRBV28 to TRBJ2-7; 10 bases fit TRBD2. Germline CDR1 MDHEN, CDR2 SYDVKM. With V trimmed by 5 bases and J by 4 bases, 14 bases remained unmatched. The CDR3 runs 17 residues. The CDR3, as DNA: TGTGCCAGCAGTGGGGTTAGGGTAGCGGGAGGAGGGTACGAGCAGTACTTC. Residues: CASSGVRVAGGGYEQYF.